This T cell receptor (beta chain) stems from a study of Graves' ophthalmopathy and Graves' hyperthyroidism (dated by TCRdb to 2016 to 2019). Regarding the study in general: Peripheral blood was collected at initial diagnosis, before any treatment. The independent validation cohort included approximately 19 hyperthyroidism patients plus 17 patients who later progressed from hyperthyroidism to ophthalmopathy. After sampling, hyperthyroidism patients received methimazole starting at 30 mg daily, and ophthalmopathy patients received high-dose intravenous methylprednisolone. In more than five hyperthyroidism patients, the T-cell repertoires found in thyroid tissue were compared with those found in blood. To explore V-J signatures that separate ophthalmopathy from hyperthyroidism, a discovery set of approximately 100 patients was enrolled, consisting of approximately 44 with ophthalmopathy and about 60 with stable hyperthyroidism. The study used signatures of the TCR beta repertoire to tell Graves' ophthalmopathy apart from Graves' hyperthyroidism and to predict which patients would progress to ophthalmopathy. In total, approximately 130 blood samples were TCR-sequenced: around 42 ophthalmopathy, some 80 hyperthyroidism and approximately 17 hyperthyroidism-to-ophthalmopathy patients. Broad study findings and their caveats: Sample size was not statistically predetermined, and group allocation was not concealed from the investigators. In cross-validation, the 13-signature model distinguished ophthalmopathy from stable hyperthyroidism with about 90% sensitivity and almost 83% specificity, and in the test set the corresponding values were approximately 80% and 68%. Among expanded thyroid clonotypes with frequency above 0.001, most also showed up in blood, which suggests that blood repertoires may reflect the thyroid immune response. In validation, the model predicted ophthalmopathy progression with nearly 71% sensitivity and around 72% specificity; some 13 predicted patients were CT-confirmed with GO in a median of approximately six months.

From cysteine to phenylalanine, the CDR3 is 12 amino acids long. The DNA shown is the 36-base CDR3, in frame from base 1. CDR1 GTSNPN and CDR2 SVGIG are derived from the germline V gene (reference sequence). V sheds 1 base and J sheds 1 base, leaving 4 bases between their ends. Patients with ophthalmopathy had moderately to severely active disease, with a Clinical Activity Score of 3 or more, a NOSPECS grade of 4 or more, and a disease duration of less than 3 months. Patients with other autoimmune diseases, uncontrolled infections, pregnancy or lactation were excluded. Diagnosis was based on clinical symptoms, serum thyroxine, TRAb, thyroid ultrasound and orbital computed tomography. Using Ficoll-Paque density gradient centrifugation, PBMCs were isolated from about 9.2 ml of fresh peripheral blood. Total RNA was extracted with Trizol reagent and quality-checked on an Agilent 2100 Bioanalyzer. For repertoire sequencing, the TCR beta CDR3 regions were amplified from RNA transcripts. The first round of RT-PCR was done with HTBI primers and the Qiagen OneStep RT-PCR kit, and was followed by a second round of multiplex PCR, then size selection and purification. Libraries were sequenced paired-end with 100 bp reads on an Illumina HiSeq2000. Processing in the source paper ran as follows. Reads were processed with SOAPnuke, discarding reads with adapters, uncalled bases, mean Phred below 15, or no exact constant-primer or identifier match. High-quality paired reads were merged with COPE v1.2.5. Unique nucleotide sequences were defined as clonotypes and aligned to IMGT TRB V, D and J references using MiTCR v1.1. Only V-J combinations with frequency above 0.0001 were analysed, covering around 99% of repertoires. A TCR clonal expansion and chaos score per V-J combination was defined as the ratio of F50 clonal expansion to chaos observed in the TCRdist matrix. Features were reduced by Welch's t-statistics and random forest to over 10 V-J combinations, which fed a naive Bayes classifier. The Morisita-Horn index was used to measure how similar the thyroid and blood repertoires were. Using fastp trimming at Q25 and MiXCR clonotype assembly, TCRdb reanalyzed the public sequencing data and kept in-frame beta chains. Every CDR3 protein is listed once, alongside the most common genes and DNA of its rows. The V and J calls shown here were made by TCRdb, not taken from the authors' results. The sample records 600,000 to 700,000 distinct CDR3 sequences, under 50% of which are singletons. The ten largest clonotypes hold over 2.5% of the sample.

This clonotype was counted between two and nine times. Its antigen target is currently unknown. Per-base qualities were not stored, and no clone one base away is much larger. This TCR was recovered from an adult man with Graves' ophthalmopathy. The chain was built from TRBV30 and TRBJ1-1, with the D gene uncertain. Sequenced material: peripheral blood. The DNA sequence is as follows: TGTGCCTGGAGTGGGCCGAACACTGAAGCTTTCTTT. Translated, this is CAWSGPNTEAFF.